This paragraph reports one T cell receptor (beta chain). The data are from a study of blood T cell repertoires in COVID-19. Study-wide context: Sources were T cells, B-cell-depleted T cells, or PBMCs; the material itself was cDNA or gDNA.

Trimming pared 3 bases from V and 7 bases from J, leaving 16 bases between. This CDR3 is built from 14 residues. Germline-derived CDR1 and CDR2 are SGDLS and YYNGEE. How the authors handled the data: Nucleated cell number was recorded as an estimate derived from reference gene primer amplification. Using immunoSEQ multiplex PCR, the repertoire was profiled, and TCRdb retains in-frame clones only, with some absent. Clonal size and the V and J genes are those of that table, whereas D and trimming came from the DNA. Among 95,000 to 150,000 clones listed, 70% to 85% were seen once. The sequence was collected from a woman aged 65 to 85 with acute or convalescent COVID-19. The specimen was peripheral blood. V usage is TRBV9 and J usage is TRBJ1-1; D is unclear. The CDR3, as DNA: TGTGCCAGCAGCGAGCGCTTAGATTTCGATGAAGCTTTCTTT. The encoded protein is CASSERLDFDEAFF.